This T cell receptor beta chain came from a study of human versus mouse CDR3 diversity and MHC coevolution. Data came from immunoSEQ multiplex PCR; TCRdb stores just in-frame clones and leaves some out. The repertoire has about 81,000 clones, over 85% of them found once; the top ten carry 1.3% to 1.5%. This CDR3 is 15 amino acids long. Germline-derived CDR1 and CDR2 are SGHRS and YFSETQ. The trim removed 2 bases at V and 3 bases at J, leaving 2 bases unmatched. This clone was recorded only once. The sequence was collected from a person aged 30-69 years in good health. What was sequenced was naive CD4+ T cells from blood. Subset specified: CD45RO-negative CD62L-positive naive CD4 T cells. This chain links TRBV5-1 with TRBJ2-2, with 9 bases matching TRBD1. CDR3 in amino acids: CASSFGQGYTGELFF. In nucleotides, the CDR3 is TGCGCCAGCAGCTTCGGACAGGGGTACACCGGGGAGCTGTTTTTT.